Below, 17 T cell receptor beta chains from the same sample are listed, as sequenced in a study of CD8 T cells in ankylosing spondylitis. Regarding the study as a whole: One TCR beta motif, made up of eight or nine highly homologous variants, appeared characteristic of ankylosing spondylitis blood.

For these TCRs, the target antigens are not known. TCRdb reprocessed the 5' RACE reads with MiXCR, giving one entry per CDR3 protein. The sample includes about 500,000 distinct CDR3 sequences, about 5.2% seen only once; the top ten take approximately 3.5%. Sequencing was carried out using blood, either unsorted or a sorted T cell fraction (not recorded which). Source of these receptors: a male donor with ankylosing spondylitis.

This clonotype came up many times. The chain joins TRBV4-1 to TRBJ2-5; D is unresolved. Germline CDR1 MGHRA, CDR2 YSYEKL. This CDR3 contains 14 residues. V was cut by 1 base and J by 5 bases, with 11 bases left in between. The CDR3 sequence is CASSQAGLGETQYF. Here the CDR3 DNA reads TGCGCCAGCAGCCAAGCCGGGTTGGGGGAGACCCAGTACTTC.

This clonotype was seen at least ten times. V gene TRBV5-1 combines with J gene TRBJ2-7; D remains unclear. Per germline, CDR1 SGHRS and CDR2 YFSETQ. Trimming took off 4 bases at V and 0 bases at J, with 8 bases between the two ends. CDR3 size: 13 residues. The CDR3 loop reads CASSQTPSYEQYF. CDR3 nucleotide sequence: TGCGCCAGCAGCCAGACTCCCTCCTACGAGCAGTACTTC. The entire variable domain, with the rest obtained from reference TRBV5-1 and TRBJ2-7, is as follows: KAGVTQTPRYLIKTRGQQVTLSCSPISGHRSVSWYQQTPGQGLQFLFEYFSETQRNKGNFPGRFSGRQFSNSRSEMNVSTLELGDSALYLCASSQTPSYEQYFGPGTRLTVT.

This clonotype was counted a few times. The chain recombines TRBV10-3 with TRBJ1-5; possible D gene TRBD1, 5 bases. CDR3 size: 15 residues. Per the germline V gene, CDR1 is ENHRY and CDR2 is SYGVKD. The V end lost 4 bases, the J end lost 10 bases, and 20 bases lay between the germline ends. The CDR3 DNA reads as TGTGCCATCAGTGGCCGGGACGGCGGGGGGAGTCCCCAGCATTTT. Its translation: CAISGRDGGGSPQHF.

This clonotype was counted at least ten times. At one of its ends the junction is not consistent with the germline gene, which may arise from a read error. The rearrangement uses TRBV7-2 and TRBJ2-3; 8 bases match TRBD2. CDR3 length equals 14 residues. Germline V gives CDR1 SGHTA, CDR2 FQGNSA. CDR3 nucleotide sequence: TGTGCCAGCAGCCTAGCGGGTGACGCAGATACGCAGTATTTT. Protein product: CASSLAGDADTQYF.

This clonotype showed up many times. The chain employs TRBV6-2 or TRBV6-3 and TRBJ2-5; 14 nucleotides line up with TRBD2. The CDR3 contains 18 residues. Germline CDR1 is MNHEY and CDR2 is SVGEGT. Trimming at V came to 2 bases and at J to 5 bases, leaving 10 bases not matched to a gene. The CDR3, as DNA: TGTGCCAGCAGTTACCGTCTAGGGACTAGCGGGAGATGGGAGACCCAGTACTTC. Amino acid sequence: CASSYRLGTSGRWETQYF.

This clonotype was counted many times. The chain uses TRBV20-1 and TRBJ2-7; no clear D. The germline gives CDR1 DFQATT, CDR2 SNEGSKA (reference sequence). The CDR3 covers 11 residues. Trimming removed 3 bases from V and 4 bases from J, with 7 bases in between. The CDR3: CSARVEYEQYF. The CDR3 DNA sequence: TGCAGTGCTAGGGTGGAGTACGAGCAGTACTTC.

This clonotype showed up many times. The J gene is TRBJ2-5, the V gene TRBV12-3 or TRBV12-4, with a tentative D call TRBD1 (6 bases). V dropped 3 bases and J dropped 7 bases, with 15 bases sitting between them. The CDR3 consists of 14 residues. The CDR3: CASSFGGTGLTQYF. The CDR3, as DNA: TGTGCCAGCAGTTTCGGCGGTACAGGGTTGACCCAGTACTTC.

The J gene is TRBJ2-6, the V gene TRBV11-2; D perhaps matches TRBD1 (5 bases). The CDR3 is 19 residues long. Germline V gives CDR1 SGHAT, CDR2 FQNNGV. The V end lost 5 bases, the J end lost 0 bases, and 20 bases lay between the germline ends. CDR3 sequence: CASSGDSYHPTSGANVLTF. The CDR3 DNA follows: TGTGCCAGCAGCGGAGACAGCTATCACCCCACCTCTGGGGCCAACGTCCTGACTTTC.

This clonotype appeared many times. This chain uses TRBV11-2 with TRBJ2-7; tentatively, D is TRBD2 (6 bases). Trimming took 4 bases from V and 7 from J, leaving 38 bases between them. Germline V lookup: CDR1 SGHAT, CDR2 FQNNGV. CDR3 length: 21 amino acids. CDR3 sequence: CASSYLIPSLLRDREIEEQYF. CDR3 bases: TGTGCCAGCAGCTACTTGATCCCCTCCCTACTCCGGGACCGGGAGATCGAAGAGCAGTACTTC.

At least ten counts were recorded for this clonotype. The V gene is TRBV27, the J gene TRBJ1-4; tentative D call: TRBD1 (6 bases). CDR1 and CDR2 from the germline V gene are MNHEY and SMNVEV (reference sequence). This CDR3 comprises 15 residues. V lost 2 bases and J 7 bases, leaving 14 bases between the germline ends. DNA of the CDR3: TGTGCCAGCAGTTTAATGGGGGCGCTCCGTGAAAAACTGTTTTTT. Translated, it gives CASSLMGALREKLFF. The entire variable domain, with the rest obtained from reference TRBV27 and TRBJ1-4, is as follows: EAQVTQNPRYLITVTGKKLTVTCSQNMNHEYMSWYRQDPGLGLRQIYYSMNVEVTDKGDVPEGYKVSRKEKRNFPLILESPSPNQTSLYFCASSLMGALREKLFFGSGTQLSVL.

This clonotype was detected many times. The gene calls are TRBV5-5 and TRBJ1-4; D gene unclear. Trimming removed 5 bases from V and 3 bases from J, with 20 bases in between. The germline V gene has CDR1 SGHKS and CDR2 YYEKEE (reference sequence). The CDR3 sequence is 17 residues long. CDR3 sequence (DNA): TGTGCCAGCAGACCGTCCTCGCCGGTGGTGGCTAATGAAAAACTGTTTTTT. As protein: CASRPSSPVVANEKLFF.

This clonotype has a count of ten or more. This chain joins TRBV29-1 and TRBJ2-3; TRBD1 might be the D (6 bases). Trimming took off 8 bases at V and 7 bases at J, with 13 bases between the two ends. The germline gives CDR1 SQVTM, CDR2 ANQGSEA. The CDR3 sequence is 11 residues long. In DNA form, the CDR3 reads TGCAGCACGGAAAGGGGGAATACGCAGTATTTT. Its protein is CSTERGNTQYF.

This clonotype has a count of ten or more. The chain combines TRBV15 with TRBJ1-6; D ambiguous. The CDR3 is 18 residues long. Germline CDR1 LNHNV, CDR2 YYDKDF (reference sequence). Between the trimmed V and J ends, which lost 0 bases and 4 bases, there was a span of 16 bases. The CDR3 sequence is CATSREGGNRFYNSPLHF. In DNA form, the CDR3 reads TGTGCCACCAGCAGAGAGGGAGGGAACCGCTTTTATAATTCACCCCTCCACTTT.

This clonotype was seen a few times. V gene TRBV2 combines with J gene TRBJ1-1; no firm D call. The CDR3 has 11 residues. V was cut by 5 bases and J by 0 bases, with 1 base left in between. Germline CDR1 and CDR2: SNHLY and FYNNEI. DNA for the CDR3: TGTGCCAGCAGTATGAACACTGAAGCTTTCTTT. This codes for CASSMNTEAFF.

This clonotype was counted ten times or more. The CDR3 sequence: CASSLVSTQYNEQFF. The CDR3 region has the DNA TGCGCCAGCAGCTTGGTGTCCACCCAATACAATGAGCAGTTCTTC. The chain carries TRBV5-1 and TRBJ2-1; no definite D call. The CDR3 runs 15 residues. With 0 bases removed from V and 4 bases from J, the gap between germline ends came to 11 bases. Looked up from germline, CDR1 is SGHRS and CDR2 is YFSETQ.

This clonotype was found many times. The rearrangement uses TRBV18 and TRBJ1-2; D remains unclear. Germline CDR1 is KGHSH and CDR2 is LQKENI. Trimming stripped 2 bases from V and 2 bases from J, with 15 bases between. The CDR3 spans 16 residues. DNA of the CDR3: TGTGCCAGCTCACCAGGATTATTTATGGCGAACTATGGCTACACCTTC. Its protein is CASSPGLFMANYGYTF.

This clonotype was counted only a few times. J is TRBJ2-1 and V is TRBV20-1; D unresolved. The length of the CDR3 is 16 residues. With 5 bases removed from V and 1 base from J, the gap between germline ends came to 18 bases. Looked up from germline, CDR1 is DFQATT and CDR2 is SNEGSKA (reference sequence). CDR3 DNA: TGCAGTGCTCCAGAATTAGCCGCTTTTTCCTACAATGAGCAGTTCTTC. Translating gives CSAPELAAFSYNEQFF.